This T cell receptor (beta chain) was sequenced in a study of cytotoxic CD8 clonotypes in ibrutinib-treated CLL. Study-level background: Specimens for response were gathered following a median around a year of therapy, spanning 6 to 36.

Points from the study as a whole: Clonality (at baseline) was higher than in age-matched healthy donors and tracked circulating CD8+ T-cell counts. Sampling times, which were not matched between the groups, differed between sustained-remission patients and progressing patients.

Profiling relied on immunoSEQ multiplex PCR, and the TCRdb table lists in-frame clones only, not all of them. The table records 250,000 to 350,000 clones, 70% to 80% of them present only once. As for this clone: Its antigen is as yet unknown.

Sequenced here: PBMCs, sampled at disease progression, from a patient treated with ibrutinib. This sequence originates from a human donor with chronic lymphocytic leukemia.

CDR3 coding DNA: TGTGCCAGCTCAATGCACGTCGACTATGGCTACACCTTC. It translates to CASSMHVDYGYTF. This rearrangement joins TRBV18 to TRBJ1-2; no firm D call. With 5 bases removed from V and 3 bases from J, the gap between germline ends came to 10 bases. Germline V CDR1 and CDR2: KGHSH, LQKENI. The CDR3 has 13 amino acids.